This T cell receptor (beta chain) stems from a study of cytomegalovirus exposure and HLA in healthy donors. V lost 6 bases to trimming and J lost 7 bases; unmatched junction nucleotides: 4. The CDR3 covers 13 residues. Germline CDR1 reads MNHEY; CDR2 reads SVGAGI. Study-level results: The productive fraction for most TCR beta V segments was about 87% or about 30% in an earlier analysis. A later analysis showed that HLA-associated TCR beta chains had undergone more clonal expansion than equally common others. Apart from CMV serostatus, no immune exposure information was available. Per a later analysis, 18,000 or so TCR beta sequences showed association with HLA alleles at 0.05 false discovery rate.

With regard to this clone: Its antigen is as yet unknown.

The PCR used 60 Vbeta and 13 Jbeta primers. Libraries were prepared by immunoSEQ multiplex PCR; TCRdb keeps only in-frame clonotypes and omits some of them. Of approximately 140,000 clones in the sample, about three quarters were seen once. V usage is TRBV6-5 and J usage is TRBJ1-4, with TRBD1 matching 8 bases. The sequence was obtained from a female donor in good health and CMV-seronegative. Sequenced sample: PBMCs. The CDR3 DNA sequence: TGTGCCAGCAGCAGAGACAGGGGTGAAAAACTGTTTTTT. It encodes CASSRDRGEKLFF.